Listed below are T cell receptor beta chains from one sample, sequenced in a study of blood T cell repertoires in COVID-19. Clones were sequenced by immunoSEQ multiplex PCR, and TCRdb holds only the in-frame ones, with some missing. The sample consists of roughly 240,000 clones, 84% of them appearing once. The sequencing input was peripheral blood. The receptors derive from a man between 35 and 55 years old who had recovered from COVID-19. Each CDR3 is given with its conserved first and last residue. The D gene is left open where the match is weak. Size values are once, few and many counts, or a class for expanded clones, and some rows have none.

TRBJ1-1	TRBV3-1/TRBV3-2	-	-	TGTGCCAGCAGCCAAGATCTTGGCGGGCGGGCTTTCTTT	CASSQDLGGRAFF
TRBJ2-3	TRBV7-2	TRBD2	-	TGTGCCAGCAGCTTAAGCCGGACTAGCCCCTCGCAGTATTTT	CASSLSRTSPSQYF
TRBJ2-1	TRBV27	-	-	TGTGCCAGCAGTTTATCCGTGGGGGACTCTAGCTATGAGCAGTTCTTC	CASSLSVGDSSYEQFF
TRBJ2-3	TRBV29-1	TRBD2	-	TGCAGCGTCGCGGGACTAGCGGGGGGCTCAGATACGCAGTATTTT	CSVAGLAGGSDTQYF
TRBJ2-1	TRBV4-1	TRBD1	-	TGCGCCAGCAGCCAAGATTGGACAGGGGTCCTATACAATGAGCAGTTCTTC	CASSQDWTGVLYNEQFF
TRBJ2-7	TRBV11-3	-	-	TGTGCCAGCAGCTTGGGAACAGGGATCGAGCAGTACTTC	CASSLGTGIEQYF
TRBJ1-1	TRBV28	-	-	TGTGCCAGCAGTTTAGGACAGCCGAGGGGTCTGAACACTGAAGCTTTCTTT	CASSLGQPRGLNTEAFF
TRBJ2-2	TRBV18	TRBD1	-	TGTGCCAGCTCACCACCGGGACAGGGGAGAACCGGGGAGCTGTTTTTT	CASSPPGQGRTGELFF
TRBJ1-2	TRBV7-9	-	-	TGTGCCAGCAGCCCTCCAAGTAACTCTGGCTACACCTTC	CASSPPSNSGYTF
TRBJ1-6	TRBV4-3	-	-	TGCGCCAGCAGCCTCGCTTGGAGTGACCTCACCCTCCACTTT	CASSLAWSDLTLHF
TRBJ1-2	TRBV29-1	-	-	TGCAGTACAGGGCGCGCTAACTATGGCTACACCTTC	CSTGRANYGYTF
TRBJ2-1	TRBV18	TRBD2	-	TGTGCCAGCTCACCGACTAGCGGGACGAGCAATGAGCAGTTCTTC	CASSPTSGTSNEQFF
TRBJ1-3	TRBV7-4	-	-	TGTGCCAGCAGCTTAGGCGGCCGAAGCTCTGGAAACACCATATATTTT	CASSLGGRSSGNTIYF
TRBJ1-1	TRBV10-3	-	-	TGTGCCATCAGGACAGGAAACACTGAAGCTTTCTTT	CAIRTGNTEAFF
TRBJ1-2	TRBV19	-	-	TGTGCCAGTACCCCGGGAAGGAGGGGCGGCTATGGCTACACCTTC	CASTPGRRGGYGYTF
TRBJ1-3	TRBV10-3	-	-	TGTGCCATCAGTGGACGCTCAATCACCACAGGGGGAAACACCATATATTTT	CAISGRSITTGGNTIYF
TRBJ2-5	TRBV6-5	TRBD1	-	TGTGCCAGCAGTTCCGGGACAGGTCAAGAGACCCAGTACTTC	CASSSGTGQETQYF
TRBJ1-6	TRBV7-9	-	-	TGTGCCAGCAGCCCCCCCAGATCACCCCTCCACTTT	CASSPPRSPLHF
TRBJ1-5	TRBV7-2	TRBD1	once	TGTGCCAGCAGCCTAGAAGGGACAGCTCGACATAGCAATCAGCCCCAGCATTTT	CASSLEGTARHSNQPQHF
TRBJ2-7	TRBV7-9	-	-	TGTGCCAGCAGCTTAGCCCTAGGGACAATCGAGCAGTACTTC	CASSLALGTIEQYF
TRBJ1-1	TRBV10-3	TRBD1	-	TGTGCCATCAGTGACGACAGGGGTGGGGGGGCTGAAGCTTTCTTT	CAISDDRGGGAEAFF
TRBJ1-1	TRBV29-1	-	-	TGCAGCGTCGTGGGGGCGACTGAAGCTTTCTTT	CSVVGATEAFF
TRBJ1-3	TRBV6-6	-	-	TGTGCCAGCTTGTCAGGGGAAAGCTCTGGAAACACCATATATTTT	CASLSGESSGNTIYF
TRBJ2-7	TRBV5-1	-	-	TGCGCCAGCAGCCTAATGACAGCGCACTACGAGCAGTACTTC	CASSLMTAHYEQYF
TRBJ1-4	TRBV10-3	TRBD1	-	TGTGCCATCAGTGAGTCGATGTGGGGGACAGTTGATGAAAAACTGTTTTTT	CAISESMWGTVDEKLFF
TRBJ2-1	TRBV19	-	-	TGTGCCAGTAGTAGTGACTCCCTCTCCTACAATGAGCAGTTCTTC	CASSSDSLSYNEQFF
TRBJ1-2	TRBV10-3	TRBD1	-	TGTGCCATCAGTCTGACCGGGACCGGGACAGTTAACTATGGCTACACCTTC	CAISLTGTGTVNYGYTF
TRBJ2-5	TRBV19	-	-	TGTGCCAGTAGTGAGCAATTCCGGGTGGAGACCCAGTACTTC	CASSEQFRVETQYF
TRBJ2-1	TRBV5-1	TRBD2	-	TGCGCCAGCAGCTCTGCGCCTAGCGGGGGGGCCTTGGAGCAGTTCTTC	CASSSAPSGGALEQFF